Following are 20 T cell receptor beta chains from one sample sequenced in a study of blood T cell repertoires in COVID-19. The table came from immunoSEQ multiplex PCR; TCRdb's copy has only in-frame clones and leaves some out. The repertoire includes over 300,000 clones, 80% to 90% of them detected once, and 8.5% to 12% sits in the top ten. Material for sequencing was PBMCs or T cells enriched from blood (not recorded which). The receptor source for this set is a woman aged 18-29 years who had recovered from COVID-19.

This chain links TRBV6-5 with TRBJ1-4; 10 positions agree with TRBD1. Germline CDR1 reads MNHEY; CDR2 reads SVGAGI. J lost 7 bases, V lost 6 bases, and 2 bases had no gene match. The length of the CDR3 is 13 residues. CDR3 in amino acids: CASSRDRGEKLFF. The CDR3 DNA reads as TGTGCCAGCAGCCGGGACAGGGGTGAAAAACTGTTTTTT.

V gene TRBV7-9 combines with J gene TRBJ1-6, with D unresolved. CDR3 length: 18 residues. Germline-derived CDR1 and CDR2 are SEHNR and FQNEAQ (reference sequence). Deletions cut 2 bases from V and 7 bases from J, with 21 bases between. For the CDR3, the DNA is TGTGCCAGCAGCTTAAAGTGGAGCAGTCTGGATGGCAATTCACCCCTCCACTTT. As protein: CASSLKWSSLDGNSPLHF.

The chain is built from TRBV5-1 and TRBJ2-5, with D unresolved. This CDR3 has 15 residues. V dropped 4 bases and J dropped 1 base, with 14 bases sitting between them. Germline V gene sequence: CDR1 SGHRS, CDR2 YFSETQ. For the CDR3, the DNA is TGCGCCAGCAGCCCGGCTATGAGCGTCCAAGAGACCCAGTACTTC. This sequence encodes CASSPAMSVQETQYF.

The chain has TRBV7-9 and TRBJ2-7, with TRBD2 identical over 13 bases. J lost 6 bases, V lost 2 bases, and 4 bases had no gene match. This CDR3 region has 15 residues. The germline gives CDR1 SEHNR, CDR2 FQNEAQ (reference sequence). The CDR3, as DNA: TGTGCCAGCAGCTTAAAAAGACTAGCGGGAGGCGAGCAGTACTTC. It is translated as CASSLKRLAGGEQYF.

The V call is TRBV5-1, the J call TRBJ1-5; D might be TRBD1 (6 bases). Germline assignment: CDR1 SGHRS and CDR2 YFSETQ. This CDR3 has 14 amino acids. V shed 1 base and J shed 1 base, with 6 bases lying between them. CDR3 sequence: CASSLTGSNQPQHF. CDR3 DNA sequence: TGCGCCAGCAGCTTGACAGGGAGCAATCAGCCCCAGCATTTT.

This rearrangement joins TRBV9 to TRBJ2-1, with 8 bases aligning to TRBD2. This CDR3 has 16 residues. J gave up 2 bases and V 0 bases, and 4 bases lay outside the gene matches. Germline CDR1 is SGDLS and CDR2 is YYNGEE. The CDR3, as DNA: TGTGCCAGCAGCGTAGTAGGTAGCGGGACCTACAATGAGCAGTTCTTC. Translated: CASSVVGSGTYNEQFF.

The genes are TRBV6-5 and TRBJ2-1, with 7 nucleotides matching TRBD1. The CDR3 extends over 15 amino acids. Looked up from germline, CDR1 is MNHEY and CDR2 is SVGAGI. J gave up 5 bases and V 10 bases, and 14 bases lay outside the gene matches. CDR3 region: CATGDRRRLDNEQFF. The CDR3 DNA sequence: TGTGCCACTGGGGACAGAAGGCGGTTAGACAATGAGCAGTTCTTC.

This chain joins TRBV19 and TRBJ1-2; D is ambiguous. The ends were cut back, 3 bases at V and 4 bases at J, with 18 bases in the middle. The CDR3 has 16 residues. The V gene's germline CDR1 is LNHDA and CDR2 SQIVND (reference sequence). The CDR3 DNA is TGTGCCAGTAGTATTGGGCCACCCGGAGGTCGCTATGGCTACACCTTC. Translated, it gives CASSIGPPGGRYGYTF.

The CDR3 sequence: CASSPTGGKEKLFF. The DNA of the CDR3 is TGTGCCAGCTCACCTACAGGGGGGAAGGAAAAACTGTTTTTT. The chain is built from TRBV18 and TRBJ1-4, with TRBD1 matching over 8 bases. Trimming at V came to 3 bases and at J to 8 bases, leaving 5 bases not matched to a gene. Germline V gene data show CDR1 as KGHSH and CDR2 as LQKENI. The CDR3 runs 14 residues. Full variable domain (remainder filled in from reference TRBV18 and TRBJ1-4): NAGVMQNPRHLVRRRGQEARLRCSPMKGHSHVYWYRQLPEEGLKFMVYLQKENIIDESGMPKERFSAEFPKEGPSILRIQQVVRGDSAAYFCASSPTGGKEKLFFGSGTQLSVL.

This chain uses TRBV25-1 with TRBJ2-3; D not resolved. Germline V gene lookup returns CDR1 MGHDK and CDR2 SYGVNS. The CDR3 has 12 residues. The germline V and J ends were trimmed by 7 bases and 1 base, with 6 bases remaining between them. CDR3 sequence reads: CASNPGTDTQYF. The CDR3 DNA reads as TGTGCCAGCAATCCTGGCACAGATACGCAGTATTTT.

V usage is TRBV5-1 and J usage is TRBJ1-1; D ambiguous. The CDR3 totals 14 residues. Germline V gene data show CDR1 as SGHRS and CDR2 as YFSETQ. Trimming stripped 3 bases from V and 1 base from J, with 10 bases between. CDR3 sequence reads: CASSSRSWNTEAFF. The CDR3 DNA reads as TGCGCCAGCAGCTCGAGGTCTTGGAACACTGAAGCTTTCTTT.

The chain has TRBV3-1 (or the pseudogene TRBV3-2) and TRBJ1-1; D not resolved. Trimming pared 1 base from V and 2 bases from J, leaving 5 bases between. This CDR3 comprises 13 residues. CDR1 LGHDT and CDR2 YNNKEL come from the germline V gene (reference sequence). Here the CDR3 DNA reads TGTGCCAGCAGCCAAGGCACAAACACTGAAGCTTTCTTT. Translation: CASSQGTNTEAFF.

The chain couples TRBV28 to TRBJ1-5; 7 nucleotides match TRBD1. After removal of 5 bases from V and 4 bases from J, the junction contained 8 bases not matched to a gene. The V gene's germline CDR1 is MDHEN and CDR2 SYDVKM. This CDR3 is 15 amino acids long. The CDR3 spells CASSLLDRRNQPQHF. The CDR3 nucleotides read TGTGCCAGCAGTCTCCTGGACAGGCGAAATCAGCCCCAGCATTTT.

The V gene is TRBV6-5, the J gene TRBJ1-1; 8 nucleotides agree with TRBD1. J gave up 4 bases and V 5 bases, and 6 bases lay outside the gene matches. Germline V gene sequence: CDR1 MNHEY, CDR2 SVGAGI. The length of the CDR3 is 14 residues. The CDR3 sequence: CASSINTGGTEAFF. The CDR3 region has the DNA TGTGCCAGCAGTATAAACACAGGGGGCACTGAAGCTTTCTTT.

This chain uses TRBV6-5 with TRBJ1-1; D is undetermined. V dropped 2 bases and J dropped 10 bases, with 20 bases sitting between them. The CDR3 consists of 15 residues. Germline V lookup: CDR1 MNHEY, CDR2 SVGAGI. The CDR3 nucleotides read TGTGCCAGCAGTTACGGAACCATGACACCCCTTCCAGCTTTCTTT. Encoded protein: CASSYGTMTPLPAFF.

Concerning this clone itself: One junction end disagrees with the germline gene, perhaps due to a read error. V gene TRBV12-3 or TRBV12-4 combines with J gene TRBJ1-1; D is unresolved. The CDR3 extends over 11 amino acids. CDR3 sequence (DNA): TGTGCCAGCACCGTAGGAGAGGTAGAAATCTTT. This gives the protein CASTVGEVEIF.

V gene TRBV19 combines with J gene TRBJ1-5; D is perhaps TRBD1 (6 bases). This CDR3 has 17 residues. With 5 bases removed from V and 4 bases from J, the gap between germline ends came to 21 bases. Germline V gene sequence: CDR1 LNHDA, CDR2 SQIVND (reference sequence). The CDR3 here is CASSPSLGARPNQPQHF. Written as DNA, the CDR3 is TGTGCCAGTAGTCCATCACTGGGGGCGAGACCGAATCAGCCCCAGCATTTT. Variable domain in full (rest from reference TRBV19 and TRBJ1-5): DGGITQSPKYLFRKEGQNVTLSCEQNLNHDAMYWYRQDPGQGLRLIYYSQIVNDFQKGDIAEGYSVSREKKESFPLTVTSAQKNPTAFYLCASSPSLGARPNQPQHFGDGTRLSIL.

Of note for this clone: Its ends do not fully match the called genes, so a read error is possible. This sequence joins TRBV19 and TRBJ1-6, with D unresolved. CDR3 length: 13 amino acids. Germline V gene data show CDR1 as LNHDA and CDR2 as SQIVND (reference sequence). CDR3: CASSTTYNSPLHF. CDR3 DNA: TGTGCCAGCAGTACCACCTATAATTCACCCCTCCACTTT.

The chain recombines TRBV3-1 (or the pseudogene TRBV3-2) with TRBJ2-7, with D possibly matching TRBD2 (5 bases). Germline V gives CDR1 LGHDT, CDR2 YNNKEL (reference sequence). V gave up 2 bases and J gave up 4 bases, with 15 bases separating them. This CDR3 contains 15 residues. The CDR3 coding sequence is TGTGCCAGCAGCCAACGCGGAGGCTACGAATACGAGCAGTACTTC. Translated: CASSQRGGYEYEQYF.

The chain recombines TRBV30 with TRBJ1-1; D is undetermined. This CDR3 has 13 residues. Germline CDR1 and CDR2: GTSNPN and SVGIG (reference sequence). V was clipped by 3 bases and J by 1 base, with 9 bases between them. The CDR3 sequence: CAWRSSGNTEAFF. CDR3 bases: TGTGCCTGGAGGAGTTCAGGGAACACTGAAGCTTTCTTT.